These 27 T cell receptor beta chains were all obtained from the same sample, sequenced in a study of cytomegalovirus exposure and HLA in healthy donors. It was with 60 Vbeta and 13 Jbeta primers that the PCR ran. Profiling relied on immunoSEQ multiplex PCR, and the TCRdb table lists in-frame clones only, not all of them. This table has 150,000 to 200,000 clones, about 81% appearing once. The specimen was PBMCs. These receptors were taken from a young woman in good health and CMV-seronegative.

This rearrangement joins TRBV11-2 to TRBJ2-3; D not resolved. The CDR3 is made up of 12 amino acids. V was shortened by 5 bases and J by 9 bases, with 12 bases between the two germline ends. Germline values: CDR1 SGHAT, CDR2 FQNNGV. The CDR3 nucleotides read TGTGCCAGCAGCGCGGAGTGGGTCACGCAGTATTTT. The encoded protein is CASSAEWVTQYF. The variable domain in full, completed from reference TRBV11-2 and TRBJ2-3, reads EAGVAQSPRYKIIEKRQSVAFWCNPISGHATLYWYQQILGQGPKLLIQFQNNGVVDDSQLPKDRFSAERLKGVDSTLKIQPAKLEDSAVYLCASSAEWVTQYFGPGTRLTVL.

This sequence joins TRBV2 and TRBJ1-5; a possible D gene is TRBD1 (5 bases). The CDR3 is 13 residues long. Germline V gives CDR1 SNHLY, CDR2 FYNNEI. V was trimmed by 10 bases and J by 3 bases, leaving 13 bases between them. The CDR3 loop reads CATGHNYNQPQHF. CDR3 coding DNA: TGTGCCACAGGACACAACTACAATCAGCCCCAGCATTTT.

The J gene is TRBJ2-7, the V gene TRBV5-4, with a weak D call TRBD2 (6 bases). The CDR3 consists of 14 residues. Trimming left V 4 bases short and J 6 bases short, with 17 bases between. CDR1 is SGHNT, CDR2 YYREEE, per germline (reference sequence). This CDR3 is CASSLTRRVGEQYF. CDR3 nucleotides: TGTGCCAGCAGCCTGACTAGGAGGGTAGGCGAGCAGTACTTC.

The V gene is TRBV14, the J gene TRBJ2-7, with 7 bases aligning to TRBD1. This CDR3 spans 14 amino acids. Germline-derived CDR1 and CDR2 are SGHDN and FVKESK. The trim removed 5 bases at V and 2 bases at J, leaving 6 bases unmatched. Here the CDR3 DNA reads TGTGCCAGCAGCTTAAGACAGGGCACCTACGAGCAGTACTTC. Translating it yields CASSLRQGTYEQYF. The variable domain in full, with the rest retrieved from reference TRBV14 and TRBJ2-7, is EAGVTQFPSHSVIEKGQTVTLRCDPISGHDNLYWYRRVMGKEIKFLLHFVKESKQDESGMPNNRFLAERTGGTYSTLKVQPAELEDSGVYFCASSLRQGTYEQYFGPGTRLTVT.

The chain is built from TRBV6-5 and TRBJ2-3, with a weak D call TRBD2 (6 bases). The V end was cut by 6 bases, the J end by 0 bases, with 13 bases between. Germline CDR1 is MNHEY and CDR2 is SVGAGI. The CDR3 has 15 amino acids. Here the CDR3 reads CASRRAGSSTDTQYF. As DNA, the CDR3 is TGTGCCAGCAGGCGTGCGGGGTCTAGCACAGATACGCAGTATTTT.

This clone was detected only a few times. The chain employs TRBV7-9 and TRBJ2-7; TRBD2 matches 11 bases. Per the germline V gene, CDR1 is SEHNR and CDR2 is FQNEAQ (reference sequence). V lost 8 bases and J lost 6; bases outside the gene matches: 15. This CDR3 spans 16 amino acids. This CDR3 reads CASDLWGTSGKSEQYF. The CDR3 DNA sequence: TGTGCCAGCGATCTTTGGGGGACTAGCGGCAAGAGCGAGCAGTACTTC.

The chain links TRBV5-1 to TRBJ1-1; tentatively, D is TRBD1 (6 bases). V gave up 0 bases and J gave up 11 bases, with 17 bases separating them. CDR1 is SGHRS, CDR2 YFSETQ, per germline. The CDR3 extends over 14 amino acids. For the CDR3, the DNA is TGCGCCAGCAGCTTGGGGACTGTCTTAAGGGGGGCTTTCTTT. This gives the protein CASSLGTVLRGAFF.

The chain employs TRBV10-2 and TRBJ2-3, with 13 bases aligning to TRBD2. V shed 6 bases, J shed 3 bases, and the junction held 3 bases outside the gene matches. This CDR3 region has 15 residues. Germline V gives CDR1 WSHSY, CDR2 SAAADI. The CDR3 loop reads CASRTSGRSTDTQYF. In DNA form, the CDR3 reads TGCGCCAGCAGGACTAGCGGGAGGTCAACAGATACGCAGTATTTT.

This clone was seen a handful of times. The CDR3 spells CASSHDRGGYGYTF. Here the CDR3 DNA reads TGTGCCAGCAGCCACGACAGGGGCGGCTATGGCTACACCTTC. The rearrangement joins TRBV7-9 to TRBJ1-2; 8 positions agree with TRBD1. The junction had 6 bases not matched to a gene; V was cut back by 5 bases and J by 4 bases. The CDR3 extends over 14 amino acids. CDR1 and CDR2 (germline): SEHNR, FQNEAQ (reference sequence). Together with reference TRBV7-9 and TRBJ1-2, the CDR3 gives the full variable domain: DTGVSQNPRHKITKRGQNVTFRCDPISEHNRLYWYRQTLGQGPEFLTYFQNEAQLEKSRLLSDRFSAERPKGSFSTLEIQRTEQGDSAMYLCASSHDRGGYGYTFGSGTRLTVV.

This clone was seen just once. The chain is built from TRBV4-1 and TRBJ1-2; D remains unclear. The germline V gene encodes CDR1 MGHRA and CDR2 YSYEKL. The V end lost 1 base, the J end lost 4 bases, and 7 bases lay between the germline ends. The CDR3 consists of 13 residues. Written as DNA, the CDR3 is TGCGCCAGCAGCCAAGGAGGATCCTATGGCTACACCTTC. It encodes CASSQGGSYGYTF.

This clone was recorded once. The chain employs TRBV2 and TRBJ2-7; D is uncertain. V shed 4 bases and J shed 0 bases, with 10 bases lying between them. The germline gives CDR1 SNHLY, CDR2 FYNNEI. CDR3 length: 14 residues. The chain's CDR3 is CASSADSSSYEQYF. CDR3 nucleotide sequence: TGTGCCAGCAGTGCGGATTCTAGCTCCTACGAGCAGTACTTC.

The rearrangement links TRBV27 to TRBJ1-6; 8 bases are a match to TRBD1. The V and J ends lost 1 base and 4 bases, in that order; junction bases with no gene match: 3. CDR1 and CDR2 from the germline V gene are MNHEY and SMNVEV (reference sequence). The CDR3 spans 16 residues. The DNA for the CDR3 is TGTGCCAGCAGTTTATTCCGGACAGGGTATAATTCACCCCTCCACTTT. Translating it yields CASSLFRTGYNSPLHF.

By sample share, this clone is medium-sized. This rearrangement joins TRBV2 to TRBJ2-4, with TRBD2 as a possible D gene (6 bases). CDR1 is SNHLY and CDR2 is FYNNEI in the germline V gene. V was clipped by 0 bases and J by 5 bases, with 14 bases between them. The CDR3 runs 16 residues. The CDR3 bases are TGTGCCAGCAGTGAAGCGGGCGGGGCAAGGGAAAACATTCAGTACTTC. Translation: CASSEAGGARENIQYF.

The V call is TRBV19, the J call TRBJ1-5; D not resolved. Germline lookup yields CDR1 LNHDA and CDR2 SQIVND (reference sequence). CDR3 size: 12 residues. Trimming pared 4 bases from V and 3 bases from J, leaving 4 bases between. CDR3: CASSTYNQPQHF. As DNA, the CDR3 is TGTGCCAGTAGTACCTACAATCAGCCCCAGCATTTT.

The V and J genes are TRBV5-1 and TRBJ2-1, with TRBD2 matching 8 bases. Germline CDR1 and CDR2: SGHRS and YFSETQ. J was trimmed by 6 bases and V by 0 bases; bases with no gene match: 5. The CDR3 sequence is 15 residues long. In nucleotides, the CDR3 is TGCGCCAGCAGCTTGGTCGGGACTAGATCCAATGAGCAGTTCTTC. This translates into CASSLVGTRSNEQFF.

The V and J genes are TRBV6-1 and TRBJ1-5; D gene ambiguous. The CDR3 sequence is 13 residues long. In germline, CDR1 is MNHNS, CDR2 SASEGT. Trimming took off 4 bases at V and 7 bases at J, with 11 bases between the two ends. DNA for the CDR3: TGTGCCAGCAGTGGACTAAGTGTCCAGCCCCAGCATTTT. It is translated as CASSGLSVQPQHF.

V and J are TRBV11-2 and TRBJ2-2; unclear D gene. CDR3 length: 13 amino acids. CDR1 and CDR2 (germline): SGHAT, FQNNGV. V was pared by 0 bases and J by 5 bases, with 4 bases between. Here the CDR3 reads CASSLDLTGELFF. CDR3 bases: TGTGCCAGCAGCTTAGATCTAACCGGGGAGCTGTTTTTT.

J is TRBJ2-7 and V is TRBV5-1; weak D call: TRBD2 (5 bases). Germline V gives CDR1 SGHRS, CDR2 YFSETQ. The V gene lost 1 base and the J gene lost 2 bases, with 10 bases spanning the gap. CDR3 size: 14 residues. CDR3 in DNA: TGCGCCAGCAGCTTGTTTCCGGGGACCTACGAGCAGTACTTC. Amino acids: CASSLFPGTYEQYF. The whole variable domain, filled in from reference TRBV5-1 and TRBJ2-7, reads KAGVTQTPRYLIKTRGQQVTLSCSPISGHRSVSWYQQTPGQGLQFLFEYFSETQRNKGNFPGRFSGRQFSNSRSEMNVSTLELGDSALYLCASSLFPGTYEQYFGPGTRLTVT.

This clone occurred once. The chain links TRBV6-5 to TRBJ2-7, with 7 bases identical to TRBD2. Germline loops: CDR1 MNHEY, CDR2 SVGAGI. V lost 3 bases, J lost 6 bases, and 11 bases stayed unmatched. The CDR3 is made up of 15 amino acids. In DNA form, the CDR3 reads TGTGCCAGCAGTTATTCAGCGGGGACTCCCGGCGAGCAGTACTTC. This translates into CASSYSAGTPGEQYF.

This chain connects TRBV6-5 to TRBJ2-5; D perhaps matches TRBD2 (5 bases). The better agreement between TRBJ2-7 and the DNA end casts doubt on the J call. Germline V lookup: CDR1 MNHEY, CDR2 SVGAGI. CDR3 length equals 14 residues. CDR3 region: CASSYGGSAYEQYF. The DNA of the CDR3 is TGTGCCAGCAGTTACGGTGGGAGTGCCTACGAGCAGTACTTC.

The chain has TRBV19 and TRBJ2-1, with D possibly being TRBD1 (5 bases). Germline loops: CDR1 LNHDA, CDR2 SQIVND (reference sequence). The CDR3 covers 15 residues. Trimming left V 3 bases short and J 1 base short, with 10 bases between. CDR3: CASSMSDKSYNEQFF. CDR3 DNA: TGTGCCAGTAGTATGTCGGACAAGTCCTACAATGAGCAGTTCTTC.

The V gene is TRBV21-1, the J gene TRBJ1-5; no DNA check was done on the table's D call, TRBD1. TRBV21-1 constitutes a pseudogene. CDR3 length: 14 residues. As DNA, the CDR3 is TGTGCCAGCATCAGTTGTTTCGGCAATCAGCCCCAGCATTTT. This gives the protein CASISCFGNQPQHF.

The J gene is TRBJ2-1, the V gene TRBV18; 9 positions agree with TRBD2. Germline CDR1 KGHSH, CDR2 LQKENI. The trim removed 0 bases at V and 1 base at J, leaving 4 bases unmatched. The CDR3 extends over 17 amino acids. The CDR3 sequence: CASSPPRREGSYNEQFF. CDR3 DNA: TGTGCCAGCTCACCACCGAGGCGGGAGGGGTCCTACAATGAGCAGTTCTTC.

The chain couples TRBV7-9 to TRBJ2-1; D ambiguous. CDR1 and CDR2 (germline): SEHNR, FQNEAQ (reference sequence). The CDR3 length is 14 residues. Deletions cut 2 bases from V and 0 bases from J, with 5 bases between. CDR3 DNA: TGTGCCAGCAGCTTACGCAGCTCCTACAATGAGCAGTTCTTC. This gives the protein CASSLRSSYNEQFF. The full variable domain, in which reference TRBV7-9 and TRBJ2-1 provide the parts outside the CDR3, is DTGVSQNPRHKITKRGQNVTFRCDPISEHNRLYWYRQTLGQGPEFLTYFQNEAQLEKSRLLSDRFSAERPKGSFSTLEIQRTEQGDSAMYLCASSLRSSYNEQFFGPGTRLTVL.

The gene calls are TRBV28 and TRBJ2-5; weak D call: TRBD1 (6 bases). This CDR3 comprises 13 residues. V was trimmed by 9 bases and J by 5 bases, leaving 16 bases between them. CDR1 is MDHEN and CDR2 is SYDVKM in the germline V gene. The CDR3 protein is CASYRAGGETQYF. The CDR3 region has the DNA TGTGCCAGTTACAGGGCCGGAGGCGAGACCCAGTACTTC. Together with reference TRBV28 and TRBJ2-5, the CDR3 gives the full variable domain: DVKVTQSSRYLVKRTGEKVFLECVQDMDHENMFWYRQDPGLGLRLIYFSYDVKMKEKGDIPEGYSVSREKKERFSLILESASTNQTSMYLCASYRAGGETQYFGPGTRLLVL.

The V and J genes are TRBV29-1 and TRBJ2-5; 7 bases are shared with TRBD2. Germline trimming cut 4 bases from V and 3 bases from J; bases unmatched to any gene: 5. CDR1 is SQVTM and CDR2 is ANQGSEA in the germline V gene. The CDR3 covers 13 residues. The CDR3 coding sequence is TGCAGCGTTGTGCGGGAGTTGGAAGAGACCCAGTACTTC. Its protein product is CSVVRELEETQYF.

This clone was seen more than once but under ten times. V gene TRBV29-1 combines with J gene TRBJ2-1, with 11 bases lining up with TRBD2. This CDR3 contains 14 residues. V trimming: 3 bases; J trimming: 15 bases; junction bases outside the gene matches: 13. Per the germline V gene, CDR1 is SQVTM and CDR2 is ANQGSEA. CDR3 sequence (DNA): TGCAGCGTTGAGCTTGGCCTAGCGGGAGGAGGATGGTTCTTC. It translates to CSVELGLAGGGWFF.